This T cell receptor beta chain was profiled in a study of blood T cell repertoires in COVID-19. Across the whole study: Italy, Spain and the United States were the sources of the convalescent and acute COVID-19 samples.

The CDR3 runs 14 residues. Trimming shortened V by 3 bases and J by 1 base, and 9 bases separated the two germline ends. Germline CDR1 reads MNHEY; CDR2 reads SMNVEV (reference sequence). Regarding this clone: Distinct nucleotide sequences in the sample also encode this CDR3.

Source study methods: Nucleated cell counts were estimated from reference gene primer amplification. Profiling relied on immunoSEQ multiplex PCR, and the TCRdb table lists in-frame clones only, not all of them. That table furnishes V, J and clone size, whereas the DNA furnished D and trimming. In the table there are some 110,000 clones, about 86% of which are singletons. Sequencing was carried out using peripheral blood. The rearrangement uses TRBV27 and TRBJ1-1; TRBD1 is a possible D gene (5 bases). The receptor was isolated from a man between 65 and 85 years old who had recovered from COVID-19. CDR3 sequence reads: CASSLRQGNTEAFF. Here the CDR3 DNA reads TGTGCCAGCAGTTTGCGGCAGGGGAACACTGAAGCTTTCTTT.